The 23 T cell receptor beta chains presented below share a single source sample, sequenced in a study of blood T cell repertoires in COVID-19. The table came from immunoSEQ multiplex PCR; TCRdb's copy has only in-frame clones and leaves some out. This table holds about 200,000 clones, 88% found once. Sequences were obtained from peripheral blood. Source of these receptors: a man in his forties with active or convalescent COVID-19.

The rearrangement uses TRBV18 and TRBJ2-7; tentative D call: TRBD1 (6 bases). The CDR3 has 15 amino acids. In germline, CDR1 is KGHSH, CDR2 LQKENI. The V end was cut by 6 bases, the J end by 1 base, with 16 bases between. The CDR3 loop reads CASSPGQGQSYEQYF. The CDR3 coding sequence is TGTGCCAGCTCCCCAGGGCAGGGGCAATCCTACGAGCAGTACTTC.

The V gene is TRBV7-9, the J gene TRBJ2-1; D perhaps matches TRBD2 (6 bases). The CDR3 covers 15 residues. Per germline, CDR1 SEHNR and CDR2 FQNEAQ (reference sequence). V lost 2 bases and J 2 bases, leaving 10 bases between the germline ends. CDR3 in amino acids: CASSLSGTPYNEQFF. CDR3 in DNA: TGTGCCAGCAGCTTATCCGGGACTCCCTACAATGAGCAGTTCTTC.

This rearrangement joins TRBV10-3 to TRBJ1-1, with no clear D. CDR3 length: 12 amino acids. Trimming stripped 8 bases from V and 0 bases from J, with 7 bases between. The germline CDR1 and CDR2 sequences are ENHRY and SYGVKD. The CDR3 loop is CAIREVNTEAFF. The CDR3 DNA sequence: TGTGCCATCCGGGAGGTGAACACTGAAGCTTTCTTT.

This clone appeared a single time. The CDR3 coding sequence is TGTGCCAGCCATAACGACAGGGGGATTTACGAGCAGTACTTC. Protein sequence: CASHNDRGIYEQYF. The genes are TRBV28 and TRBJ2-7; TRBD1 aligns across 9 bases. V lost 8 bases and J lost 4; bases outside the gene matches: 9. CDR1 is MDHEN, CDR2 SYDVKM, per germline. The CDR3 has 14 amino acids.

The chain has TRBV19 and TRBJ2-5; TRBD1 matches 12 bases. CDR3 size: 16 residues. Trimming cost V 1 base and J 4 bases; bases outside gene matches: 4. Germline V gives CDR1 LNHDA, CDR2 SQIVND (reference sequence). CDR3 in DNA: TGTGCCAGTAGTATAGGGGACAGGGGGCTTGGAGAGACCCAGTACTTC. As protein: CASSIGDRGLGETQYF.

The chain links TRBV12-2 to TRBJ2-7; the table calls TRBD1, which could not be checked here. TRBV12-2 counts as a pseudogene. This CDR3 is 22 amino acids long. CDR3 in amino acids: CASRLAPRHQTGETGVGYEQYF. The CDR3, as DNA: TGTGCAAGTCGCTTAGCCCCGCGGCACCAGACCGGAGAGACAGGGGTAGGGTACGAGCAGTACTTC.

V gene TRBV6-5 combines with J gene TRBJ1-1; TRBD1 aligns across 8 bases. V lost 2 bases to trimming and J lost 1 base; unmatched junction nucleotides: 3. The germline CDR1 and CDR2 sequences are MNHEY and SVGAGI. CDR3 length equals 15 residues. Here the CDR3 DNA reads TGTGCCAGCAGTTACACCGACAGGGGGAACACTGAAGCTTTCTTT. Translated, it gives CASSYTDRGNTEAFF.

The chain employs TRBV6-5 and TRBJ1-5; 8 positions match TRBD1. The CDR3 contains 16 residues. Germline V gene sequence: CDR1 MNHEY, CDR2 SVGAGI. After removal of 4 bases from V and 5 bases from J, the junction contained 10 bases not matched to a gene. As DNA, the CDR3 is TGTGCCAGCAGTTTTAATGCGGGGACAGGTGATCAGCCCCAGCATTTT. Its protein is CASSFNAGTGDQPQHF.

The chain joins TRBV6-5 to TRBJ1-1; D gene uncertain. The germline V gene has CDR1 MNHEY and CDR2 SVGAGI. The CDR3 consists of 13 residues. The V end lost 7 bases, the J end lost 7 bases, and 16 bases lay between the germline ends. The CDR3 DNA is TGTGCCAGCATTGCAGACGGCAGGCTTGAAGCTTTCTTT. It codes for CASIADGRLEAFF.

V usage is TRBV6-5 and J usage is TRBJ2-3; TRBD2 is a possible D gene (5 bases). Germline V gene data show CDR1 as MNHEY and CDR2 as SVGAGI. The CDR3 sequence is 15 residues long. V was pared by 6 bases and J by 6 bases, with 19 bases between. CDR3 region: CASSVFPEAGDTQYF. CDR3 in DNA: TGTGCCAGCAGCGTTTTCCCCGAGGCGGGCGATACGCAGTATTTT.

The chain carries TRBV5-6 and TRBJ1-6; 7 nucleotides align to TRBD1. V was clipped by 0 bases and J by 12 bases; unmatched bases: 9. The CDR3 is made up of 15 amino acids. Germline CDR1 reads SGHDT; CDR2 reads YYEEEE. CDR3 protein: CASSLGQGDWEPLHF. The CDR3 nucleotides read TGTGCCAGCAGCTTGGGGCAGGGGGACTGGGAACCCCTCCACTTT.

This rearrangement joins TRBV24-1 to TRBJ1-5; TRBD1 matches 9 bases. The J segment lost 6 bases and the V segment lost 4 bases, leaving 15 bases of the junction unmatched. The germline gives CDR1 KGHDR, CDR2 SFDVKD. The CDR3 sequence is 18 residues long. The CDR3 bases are TGTGCCACCAGTGACCGATCCCAGGGGACAGGGTCGGGTCAGCCCCAGCATTTT. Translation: CATSDRSQGTGSGQPQHF.

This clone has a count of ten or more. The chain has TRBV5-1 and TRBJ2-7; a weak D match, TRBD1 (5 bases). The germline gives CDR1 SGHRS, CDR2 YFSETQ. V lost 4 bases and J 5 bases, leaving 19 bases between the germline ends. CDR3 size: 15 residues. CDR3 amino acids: CASSTGALVTNEQYF. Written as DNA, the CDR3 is TGCGCCAGCAGCACTGGGGCGCTAGTAACCAACGAGCAGTACTTC.

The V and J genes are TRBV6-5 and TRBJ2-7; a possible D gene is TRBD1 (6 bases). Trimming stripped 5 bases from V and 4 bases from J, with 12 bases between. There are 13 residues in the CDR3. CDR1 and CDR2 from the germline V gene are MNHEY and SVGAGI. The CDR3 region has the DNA TGTGCCAGCAGTCCCGGGACAATATACGAGCAGTACTTC. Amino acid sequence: CASSPGTIYEQYF.

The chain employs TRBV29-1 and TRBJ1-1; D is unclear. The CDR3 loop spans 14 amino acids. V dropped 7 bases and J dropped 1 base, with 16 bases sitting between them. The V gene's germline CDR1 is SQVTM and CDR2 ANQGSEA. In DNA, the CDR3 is TGCAGCGAGGCGGGTCCCACCGAGAACACTGAAGCTTTCTTT. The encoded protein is CSEAGPTENTEAFF.

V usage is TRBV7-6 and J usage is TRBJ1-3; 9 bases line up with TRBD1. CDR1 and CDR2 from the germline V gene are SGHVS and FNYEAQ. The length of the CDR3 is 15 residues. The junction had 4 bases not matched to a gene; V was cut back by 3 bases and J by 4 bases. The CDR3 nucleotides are TGTGCCAGCAGCTTGTTCGGGACAGGGGGAAACACCATATATTTT. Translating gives CASSLFGTGGNTIYF. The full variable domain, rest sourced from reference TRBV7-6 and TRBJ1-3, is GAGVSQSPRYKVTKRGQDVALRCDPISGHVSLYWYRQALGQGPEFLTYFNYEAQQDKSGLPNDRFSAERPEGSISTLTIQRTEQRDSAMYRCASSLFGTGGNTIYFGEGSWLTVV.

Written as DNA, the CDR3 is TGTGCCAGCAGGGCCGGAGTTGCCTACAATGAGCAGTTCTTC. Translated, it gives CASRAGVAYNEQFF. The J gene is TRBJ2-1, the V gene TRBV6-5; no clear D gene. V gave up 6 bases and J gave up 2 bases, with 11 bases separating them. This CDR3 comprises 14 residues. The germline V gene encodes CDR1 MNHEY and CDR2 SVGAGI.

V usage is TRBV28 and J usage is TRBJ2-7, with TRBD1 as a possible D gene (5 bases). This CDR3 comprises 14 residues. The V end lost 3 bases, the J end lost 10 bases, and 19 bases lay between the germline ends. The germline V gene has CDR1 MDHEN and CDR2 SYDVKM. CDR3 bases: TGTGCCAGCAGTTTTGGCAGGGTCAACCCTAAACAGTACTTC. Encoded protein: CASSFGRVNPKQYF.

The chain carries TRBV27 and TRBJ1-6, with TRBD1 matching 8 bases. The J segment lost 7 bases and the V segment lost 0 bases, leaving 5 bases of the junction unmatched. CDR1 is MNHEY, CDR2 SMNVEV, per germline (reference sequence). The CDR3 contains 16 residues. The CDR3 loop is CASSLSQGAPNSPLHF. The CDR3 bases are TGTGCCAGCAGTTTATCTCAGGGGGCGCCGAATTCACCCCTCCACTTT.

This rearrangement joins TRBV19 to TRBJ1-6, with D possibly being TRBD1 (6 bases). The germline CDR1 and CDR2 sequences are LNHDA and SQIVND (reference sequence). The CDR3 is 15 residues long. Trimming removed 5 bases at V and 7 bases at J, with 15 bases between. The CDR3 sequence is CASSPRTAVNSPLHF. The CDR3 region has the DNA TGTGCCAGTAGTCCCCGGACAGCAGTGAATTCACCCCTCCACTTT.

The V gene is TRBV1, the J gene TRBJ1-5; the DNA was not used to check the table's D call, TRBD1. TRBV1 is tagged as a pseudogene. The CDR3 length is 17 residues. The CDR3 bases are TGCACCAGCAGCCAAGGACAGGGCTTTGTTCGAAATCAGCCCCAGCATTTT. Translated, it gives CTSSQGQGFVRNQPQHF.

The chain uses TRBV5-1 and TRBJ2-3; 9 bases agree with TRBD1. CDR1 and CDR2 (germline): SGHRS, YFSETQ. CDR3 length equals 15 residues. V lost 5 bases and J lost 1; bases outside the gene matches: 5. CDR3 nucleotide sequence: TGCGCCAGCAGTTGGGACAGGGAGGGCACAGATACGCAGTATTTT. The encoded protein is CASSWDREGTDTQYF.

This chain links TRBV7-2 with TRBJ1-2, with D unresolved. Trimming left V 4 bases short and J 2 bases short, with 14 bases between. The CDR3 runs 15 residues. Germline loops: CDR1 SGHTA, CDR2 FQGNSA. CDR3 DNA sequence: TGTGCCAGCAGCTCTTCGACGGGAACCAACTATGGCTACACCTTC. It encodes CASSSSTGTNYGYTF.